These T cell receptor beta chains were read from a single sample in a study of blood T cell repertoires in COVID-19. Assay: immunoSEQ multiplex PCR; the TCRdb copy retains only in-frame clones and omits some. The repertoire holds tens of thousands of clones, approximately 83% seen once, with almost 1.5% in the top ten. Sequenced sample: peripheral blood. Receptor source: a woman aged 55-69 years with acute or convalescent COVID-19. Both conserved end residues are part of each CDR3. Each record gives: CDR3 length, V gene, clone size, D gene, J gene, CDR3 protein, CDR3 DNA. D genes are given only for firm matches. Clone size is stated in some rows and not others, as once, few, many or a class when expanded.

>13|TRBV12-3/TRBV12-4|.|.|TRBJ1-3
CASTQGRRNTIYF
TGTGCCAGCACCCAGGGTAGACGAAACACCATATATTTT
>14|TRBV28|.|.|TRBJ2-7
CASSLWGSSYEQYF
TGTGCCAGCAGTTTATGGGGCAGCTCCTACGAGCAGTACTTC
>14|TRBV5-1|.|.|TRBJ1-1
CASSLSMGYTEAFF
TGCGCCAGCAGCTTGAGTATGGGCTACACTGAAGCTTTCTTT
>15|TRBV5-1|.|TRBD2|TRBJ2-1
CASSLVGAGGNEQFF
TGCGCCAGCAGCTTGGTGGGCGCGGGAGGCAATGAGCAGTTCTTC
>16|TRBV7-2|once|.|TRBJ1-3
CASSLGQGFSGNTIYF
TGTGCCAGCAGCTTAGGGCAGGGGTTCTCTGGAAACACCATATATTTT
>14|TRBV5-1|.|.|TRBJ2-7
CASSLAGVAYEQYF
TGCGCCAGCAGCTTGGCGGGGGTTGCCTACGAGCAGTACTTC
>15|TRBV9|.|.|TRBJ1-3
CASSPRMGFGNTIYF
TGTGCCAGCAGCCCGCGAATGGGCTTCGGAAACACCATATATTTT
>16|TRBV4-2|.|TRBD2|TRBJ2-7
CASSQYIAGTGYEQYF
TGTGCCAGCAGCCAATACATAGCGGGAACCGGTTACGAGCAGTACTTC
>14|TRBV9|.|TRBD2|TRBJ2-1
CASSAGGARGEQFF
TGTGCCAGCAGCGCCGGGGGGGCCCGAGGTGAGCAGTTCTTC
>12|TRBV27|.|TRBD2|TRBJ2-7
CASSLGGGEQYF
TGTGCCAGCAGTTTAGGGGGGGGTGAGCAGTACTTC
>14|TRBV6-1|once|.|TRBJ1-5
CASSEGGGNQPQHF
TGTGCCAGCAGTGAGGGAGGGGGCAATCAGCCCCAGCATTTT
>15|TRBV6-6|.|TRBD1|TRBJ2-7
CASSPGTGLSYEQYF
TGTGCCAGCAGCCCCGGGACAGGCCTCTCCTACGAGCAGTACTTC
>16|TRBV24-1|.|.|TRBJ2-3
CATSDFSAESTDTQYF
TGTGCCACCAGTGATTTTAGTGCGGAGAGCACAGATACGCAGTATTTT
>16|TRBV24-1|.|.|TRBJ2-3
CATSPMGRGITDTQYF
TGTGCCACCAGCCCCATGGGGAGGGGGATCACAGATACGCAGTATTTT
>15|TRBV5-1|.|.|TRBJ2-3
CASSAEGLSTDTQYF
TGCGCCAGCAGCGCCGAGGGCCTGAGTACAGATACGCAGTATTTT
>16|TRBV7-9|.|TRBD1|TRBJ1-4
CASSLTGGRTNEKLFF
TGTGCCAGCAGCCTCACAGGGGGGCGAACGAATGAAAAACTGTTTTTT
>15|TRBV5-1|.|TRBD1|TRBJ1-1
CASSPWTGGRTEAFF
TGCGCCAGCAGCCCCTGGACAGGGGGTCGCACTGAAGCTTTCTTT
>15|TRBV27|.|.|TRBJ2-7
CASSLGYDNAYEQYF
TGTGCCAGCAGTTTAGGTTACGACAACGCCTACGAGCAGTACTTC
>16|TRBV30|once|TRBD1|TRBJ2-1
CAWRAIGQGAYNEQFF
TGTGCCTGGAGAGCCATCGGACAGGGGGCTTACAATGAGCAGTTCTTC
>15|TRBV6-5|.|.|TRBJ1-6
CASSTGARGGSPLHF
TGTGCCAGCAGTACCGGGGCCAGGGGCGGCTCACCCCTCCACTTT
>16|TRBV14|.|TRBD1|TRBJ1-1
CASSPLQQGARTEAFF
TGTGCCAGCAGCCCTTTACAACAGGGGGCGCGCACTGAAGCTTTCTTT
>13|TRBV7-9|few|.|TRBJ2-5
CASSLAPQETQYF
TGTGCCAGCAGCTTAGCCCCACAAGAGACCCAGTACTTC
>14|TRBV5-1|.|.|TRBJ1-4
CASSPGGADEKLFF
TGCGCCAGCAGCCCGGGGGGAGCAGATGAAAAACTGTTTTTT
>15|TRBV28|.|TRBD1|TRBJ2-7
CASSAPGTGGDEQYF
TGTGCCAGCAGTGCTCCCGGGACAGGGGGCGACGAGCAGTACTTC
>16|TRBV11-3|.|TRBD2|TRBJ2-3
CASSVGLAASTDTQYF
TGTGCCAGCAGCGTTGGACTAGCGGCTAGCACAGATACGCAGTATTTT
>15|TRBV5-1|.|.|TRBJ1-1
CASRVGGSSYTEAFF
TGCGCCAGCAGGGTCGGGGGGAGTTCGTACACTGAAGCTTTCTTT
>15|TRBV14|.|TRBD1|TRBJ1-3
CASSPGGPWGNTIYF
TGTGCCAGCAGCCCAGGGGGGCCTTGGGGAAACACCATATATTTT
>16|TRBV19|.|.|TRBJ2-1
CASSIAYRASYNEQFF
TGTGCCAGTAGTATAGCGTACAGGGCCTCCTACAATGAGCAGTTCTTC
>12|TRBV12-3/TRBV12-4|.|TRBD1|TRBJ1-2
CASSRDRGGYTF
TGTGCCAGCAGTCGGGACAGGGGAGGCTACACCTTC
>13|TRBV7-2|.|TRBD1|TRBJ2-7
CASSLDRVVEQYF
TGTGCCAGCAGCTTGGACAGGGTCGTTGAGCAGTACTTC
>13|TRBV7-8|.|TRBD2|TRBJ2-3
CASERGHTDTQYF
TGTGCCAGCGAGCGGGGCCACACAGATACGCAGTATTTT
>14|TRBV4-1|.|TRBD1|TRBJ1-4
CASSQRDRDEKLFF
TGCGCCAGCAGCCAGAGGGACAGGGACGAAAAACTGTTTTTT
>15|TRBV28|few|.|TRBJ2-4
CASSLGRGAANIQYF
TGTGCCAGCAGTTTAGGCAGGGGGGCGGCGAACATTCAGTACTTC
>14|TRBV28|.|.|TRBJ2-4
CASRYRAAKNIQYF
TGTGCCAGCAGGTACAGGGCCGCCAAAAACATTCAGTACTTC
>13|TRBV12-3/TRBV12-4|.|.|TRBJ1-1
CASSLAGGSVAFF
TGTGCCAGCAGTTTAGCGGGAGGGTCGGTGGCTTTCTTT
>17|TRBV3-1/TRBV3-2|.|TRBD1|TRBJ1-1
CASSPHPGQGENTEAFF
TGTGCCAGCAGCCCCCACCCGGGACAGGGGGAGAACACTGAAGCTTTCTTT
>14|TRBV28|.|.|TRBJ2-5
CASSLSGYQETQYF
TGTGCCAGCAGTTTATCAGGGTACCAAGAGACCCAGTACTTC
>14|TRBV7-2|.|TRBD2|TRBJ2-5
CASSQTGTRETQYF
TGTGCCAGCAGCCAGACCGGGACTAGGGAGACCCAGTACTTC
>13|TRBV5-6|.|TRBD1|TRBJ1-2
CASSQGQGHGYTF
TGTGCCAGCAGCCAGGGACAGGGACATGGCTACACCTTC